This TCR beta chain is from a study of T cells in Graves' hyperthyroidism and ophthalmopathy. Uncontrolled infection, other autoimmune disease, pregnancy or lactation excluded patients. Authors of the study amplified TCR beta CDR3 regions from RNA transcripts. The primer set for the first-round RT-PCR of the TCR CDR3 was HTBI. TCRdb re-called the multiplex PCR reads through MiXCR, storing one row per CDR3 protein. The data show hundreds of thousands of distinct CDR3 sequences, with roughly 45% seen just once and less than 9% held by the top ten. The sample taken for sequencing was peripheral blood or thyroid tissue (not recorded which). The TCR sequence derives from an adult man with Graves' disease, either hyperthyroidism or ophthalmopathy (not recorded which).

This chain's CDR3 is CASQITGWDGYGYTF. Here the CDR3 DNA reads TGTGCCAGCCAAATAACAGGATGGGATGGCTATGGCTACACCTTC. The V call is TRBV25-1, the J call TRBJ1-2; possible D gene TRBD1, 5 bases. The CDR3 has 15 amino acids. V was shortened by 8 bases and J by 4 bases, with 20 bases between the two germline ends. Looked up from germline, CDR1 is MGHDK and CDR2 is SYGVNS.